The rows below give T cell receptor beta chains drawn from one sample of a study of cytotoxic CD8 clonotypes in ibrutinib-treated CLL. Data came from immunoSEQ multiplex PCR; TCRdb stores just in-frame clones and leaves some out. The sample includes 73,000 or so clones, around two thirds seen only once; the top ten take roughly 5.7%. The material sequenced was PBMCs, taken after 12 months of ibrutinib treatment. These receptors were taken from a human donor with chronic lymphocytic leukemia. The CDR3 runs from the conserved cysteine through the conserved F or W. A D gene is named only where the DNA matches it firmly. Some rows have no size entry. The others give once, few or many, or a class for an expanded clone.

v_call	clone_size	d_call	j_call	cdr3_aa	cdr3_nt
TRBV5-1	-	TRBD1	TRBJ1-4	CASSLQGGDEKLFF	TGCGCCAGCAGCTTGCAGGGGGGCGATGAAAAACTGTTTTTT
TRBV19	-	-	TRBJ1-5	CASSTPPLLGRNQPQHF	TGTGCCAGTAGTACCCCCCCCCTGTTGGGGCGCAATCAGCCCCAGCATTTT
TRBV7-7	-	-	TRBJ2-1	CASSLTRGNEQFF	TGTGCCAGCAGCTTAACTAGGGGGAATGAGCAGTTCTTC
TRBV7-8	-	-	TRBJ2-7	CASSLNSNYEQYF	TGTGCCAGCAGCTTAAACAGTAACTACGAGCAGTACTTC
TRBV5-6	-	TRBD1	TRBJ2-7	CASSLALQGASYEQYF	TGTGCCAGCAGCTTGGCCTTGCAGGGGGCATCGTACGAGCAGTACTTC
TRBV5-1	-	-	TRBJ1-2	CASSSDYGYTF	TGCGCCAGCAGCTCGGACTATGGCTACACCTTC
TRBV27	few	TRBD1	TRBJ1-1	CASSTQGAWAEAFF	TGTGCCAGCAGCACTCAGGGGGCCTGGGCTGAAGCTTTCTTT
TRBV6-5	few	TRBD1	TRBJ1-4	CASSYSTGWETLFF	TGTGCCAGCAGTTACTCGACAGGGTGGGAAACACTGTTTTTT
TRBV30	-	TRBD2	TRBJ2-3	CAWSPGGQSTDTQYF	TGTGCCTGGAGTCCGGGGGGGCAAAGCACAGATACGCAGTATTTT
TRBV29-1	-	-	TRBJ1-2	CSVEKGGNYGYTF	TGCAGCGTTGAAAAGGGAGGGAACTATGGCTACACCTTC
TRBV5-1	-	TRBD1	TRBJ1-4	CASSHGSGTGVGVSTNEKLFF	TGCGCCAGCAGCCACGGGAGCGGGACAGGGGTCGGGGTTTCGACTAATGAAAAACTGTTTTTT
TRBV11-2	-	-	TRBJ1-2	CASSLDRTVYGYTF	TGTGCCAGCAGCTTAGATCGGACAGTTTATGGCTACACCTTC
TRBV5-1	-	-	TRBJ2-2	CASSPPGILTGELFF	TGCGCCAGCAGCCCGCCCGGGATCTTAACCGGGGAGCTGTTTTTT
TRBV19	few	-	TRBJ1-2	CASAWSSGLSSNYGYTF	TGTGCCAGTGCCTGGTCATCCGGGCTCTCCTCTAACTATGGCTACACCTTC
TRBV7-2	-	TRBD1	TRBJ1-6	CASSPRTGAGNSPLHF	TGTGCCAGCAGCCCCCGGACAGGGGCAGGTAATTCACCCCTCCACTTT
TRBV7-2	-	TRBD2	TRBJ2-1	CASSRDLAGGRDEQFF	TGTGCCAGCAGCCGCGACCTAGCGGGGGGGCGGGATGAGCAGTTCTTC
TRBV11-2	-	-	TRBJ2-7	CASSLDDRPSYEQYF	TGTGCCAGCAGCTTAGATGACAGGCCTTCCTACGAGCAGTACTTC
TRBV18	-	-	TRBJ2-3	CASSPSAVSSTDTQYF	TGTGCCAGCTCACCATCCGCAGTATCTAGCACAGATACGCAGTATTTT
TRBV7-9	-	-	TRBJ1-1	CASRRTGSNTEAFF	TGTGCCAGCAGACGCACGGGGTCGAACACTGAAGCTTTCTTT
TRBV11-3	once	-	TRBJ2-7	CASSLGWTVGEQYF	TGTGCCAGCAGCTTAGGGTGGACAGTCGGTGAGCAGTACTTC
TRBV6-5	-	-	TRBJ2-2	CASSYRLGGELFF	TGTGCCAGCAGTTACAGGCTTGGCGGGGAGCTGTTTTTT
TRBV11-3	-	-	TRBJ2-6	CASSSDTGSGANVLTF	TGTGCCAGCAGCTCCGACACCGGCTCTGGGGCCAACGTCCTGACTTTC
TRBV5-6	once	TRBD1	TRBJ2-5	CASSLFRGRFLEAQYF	TGTGCCAGCAGCTTGTTCAGGGGGCGCTTCTTAGAGGCCCAGTACTTC
TRBV2	-	-	TRBJ2-7	CASGGSGPEQYF	TGTGCCAGCGGGGGGTCTGGGCCCGAGCAGTACTTC
TRBV5-4	-	-	TRBJ1-2	CASSPLGGRGYTF	TGTGCCAGCAGCCCCCTTGGGGGCAGGGGCTACACCTTC
TRBV9	-	TRBD2	TRBJ2-5	CASSVSGTSHLPAETQYF	TGTGCCAGCAGCGTATCTGGGACTAGCCACTTACCCGCAGAGACCCAGTACTTC
TRBV5-4	-	TRBD2	TRBJ2-1	CASSASGVAYNEQFF	TGTGCCAGCAGCGCTAGCGGGGTTGCCTACAATGAGCAGTTCTTC
TRBV11-3	-	TRBD1	TRBJ2-2	CASSSDLQGARTGELFF	TGTGCCAGCAGCTCCGACTTGCAGGGGGCGAGGACCGGGGAGCTGTTTTTT
TRBV7-2	-	-	TRBJ2-3	CASSLQITDTQYF	TGTGCCAGCAGCTTACAGATCACAGATACGCAGTATTTT
TRBV5-6	-	-	TRBJ2-7	CASSLNPSYEQYF	TGTGCCAGCAGCTTGAACCCTTCCTACGAGCAGTACTTC
TRBV7-2	-	-	TRBJ2-5	CASSYPSEETQYF	TGTGCCAGCAGTTACCCAAGTGAAGAGACCCAGTACTTC
TRBV19	-	TRBD1	TRBJ1-1	CASSPQGRGTEAFF	TGTGCCAGTAGCCCACAGGGGCGAGGGACTGAAGCTTTCTTT
TRBV11-2	-	-	TRBJ2-1	CASTWDRTSYNEQFF	TGTGCCAGCACTTGGGACCGAACCTCCTACAATGAGCAGTTCTTC
TRBV30	few	TRBD1	TRBJ1-4	CAWSDGQGVGEKLFF	TGTGCCTGGAGTGACGGACAGGGGGTTGGTGAAAAACTGTTTTTT
TRBV2	-	TRBD1	TRBJ1-6	CASRPEGLGTDFF	TGTGCCAGCAGGCCGGAGGGGTTGGGGACAGATTTCTTT
TRBV2	medium-sized	-	TRBJ1-6	CASSGSQSLHF	TGTGCCAGCAGTGGCTCCCAATCCCTCCACTTT
TRBV27	-	TRBD1	TRBJ1-2	CASSSGTGTYGYTF	TGTGCCAGCAGTTCGGGGACAGGAACCTATGGCTACACCTTC
TRBV19	-	-	TRBJ1-4	CAATASPANEKLFF	TGTGCCGCCACAGCATCCCCGGCTAATGAAAAACTGTTTTTT
TRBV6-1	-	-	TRBJ1-2	CASSESGYGYTF	TGTGCCAGCAGTGAATCGGGCTATGGCTACACCTTC
TRBV5-1	-	-	TRBJ1-5	CASSRDGSNQPQHF	TGCGCCAGCAGTAGGGACGGAAGCAATCAGCCCCAGCATTTT
TRBV9	few	-	TRBJ2-1	CASSVVGGREQFF	TGTGCCAGCAGCGTAGTTGGGGGGCGAGAGCAGTTCTTC
TRBV10-3	-	-	TRBJ2-7	CAILGAAEQYF	TGTGCCATACTGGGGGCGGCGGAGCAGTACTTC
TRBV7-3	few	-	TRBJ2-6	CASSFYVGPSGANVLTF	TGTGCCAGCAGCTTTTACGTCGGCCCCTCTGGGGCCAACGTCCTGACTTTC